This T cell receptor beta chain is drawn from a study of OX40 agonist ivuxolimab in advanced cancers. The germline V gene encodes CDR1 MDHEN and CDR2 SYDVKM. The CDR3 is made up of 14 amino acids. V lost 6 bases and J lost 5; bases outside the gene matches: 6. Clones were read by immunoSEQ multiplex PCR, and TCRdb kept only the in-frame ones, dropping some. In the table there are tens of thousands of clones, 70% to 90% of which are singletons. Patients with a history of autoimmune disease or on systemic immunosuppression were excluded. Blood got drawn at baseline, again on cycle 4 day 1, and then on cycle 7 day 1.

The chain combines TRBV28 with TRBJ1-2; TRBD1 agrees at 10 bases. The sequences come from CD4+ or CD8+ T cells sorted from blood, collected in a trial of the OX40 agonist ivuxolimab. The receptor's source is an adult with an advanced solid tumor such as melanoma, head and neck, liver or kidney cancer. CDR3 protein: CASRSGTGEYGYTF. The CDR3, as DNA: TGTGCCAGCAGATCCGGGACAGGGGAGTATGGCTACACCTTC.